This T cell receptor (beta chain) was obtained from a study of early T cells in non-severe SARS-CoV-2 infection. The TCR library protocol attached unique molecular identifiers to the individual cDNA molecules. TCRdb reprocessed the 5' RACE reads with MiXCR, giving one entry per CDR3 protein. The sample shows more than 40,000 distinct CDR3 sequences, 3% to 4% of them seen only once. Trimming at V came to 7 bases and at J to 3 bases, leaving 2 bases not matched to a gene. The germline V gene has CDR1 MRHNA and CDR2 SNTAGT. The CDR3 extends over 14 amino acids. This clonotype was observed many times. This chain connects TRBV6-4 to TRBJ2-2; TRBD1 agrees at 10 bases. The receptor was derived from an adult who was a healthcare worker with PCR-confirmed SARS-CoV-2 infection or an uninfected control (not recorded which). Material: whole blood. CDR3 sequence reads: CASKDRGDTGELFF. CDR3 DNA sequence: TGTGCCAGCAAGGACAGGGGGGACACCGGGGAGCTGTTTTTT.